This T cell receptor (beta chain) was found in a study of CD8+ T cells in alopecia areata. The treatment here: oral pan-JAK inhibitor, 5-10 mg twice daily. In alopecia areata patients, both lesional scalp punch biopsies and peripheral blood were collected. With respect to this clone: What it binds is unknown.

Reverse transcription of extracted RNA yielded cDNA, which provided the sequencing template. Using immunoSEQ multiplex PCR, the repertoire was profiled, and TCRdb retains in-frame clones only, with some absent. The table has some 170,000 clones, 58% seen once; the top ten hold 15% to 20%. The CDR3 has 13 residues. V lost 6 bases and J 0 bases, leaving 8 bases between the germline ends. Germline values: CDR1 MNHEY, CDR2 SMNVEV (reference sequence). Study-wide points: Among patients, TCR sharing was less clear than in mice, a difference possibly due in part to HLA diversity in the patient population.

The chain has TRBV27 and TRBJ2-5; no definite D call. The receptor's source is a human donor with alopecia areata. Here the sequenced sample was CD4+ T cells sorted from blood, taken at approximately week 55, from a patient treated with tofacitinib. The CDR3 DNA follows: TGTGCCAGCAGACCTGACAACCAAGAGACCCAGTACTTC. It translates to CASRPDNQETQYF.